This TCR beta chain was recorded in a study of immune cell composition in non-small cell lung cancer. Template was genomic DNA from frozen, unsorted single-cell suspensions. Assay: immunoSEQ multiplex PCR; the TCRdb copy retains only in-frame clones and omits some. In the table there are thousands of clones, approximately 68% of which are singletons. Of note for this clone: Its antigen is unidentified.

Overall study results and limits: Top 10 clone scores and clonality were higher in squamous than adenocarcinoma. Dominant in vivo tumour-associated clones were not shown to share tumour-reactive sequences.

The sequencing sample was made of lung tumor tissue. This sequence originates from a human donor with non-small cell lung cancer.

CDR3 coding DNA: TGTGCCAGCAGCTACCGACCTAGCGGGCGGAACACCGGGGAGCTGTTTTTT. Translated: CASSYRPSGRNTGELFF. The chain recombines TRBV5-8 with TRBJ2-2; 8 bases match TRBD2. This CDR3 contains 17 residues. The ends lost 3 bases at V and 1 base at J; junction bases unmatched: 8. Germline V gene lookup returns CDR1 SGHTS and CDR2 YDEGEE.